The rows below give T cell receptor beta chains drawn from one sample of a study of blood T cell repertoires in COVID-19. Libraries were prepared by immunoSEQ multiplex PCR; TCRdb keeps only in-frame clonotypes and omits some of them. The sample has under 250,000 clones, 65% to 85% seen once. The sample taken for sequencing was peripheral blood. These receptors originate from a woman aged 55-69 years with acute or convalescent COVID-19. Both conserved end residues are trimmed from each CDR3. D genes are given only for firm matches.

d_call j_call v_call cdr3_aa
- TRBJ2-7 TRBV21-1 ASSGVIGGNEQY
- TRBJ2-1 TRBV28 ASSLQVAAYNEQF
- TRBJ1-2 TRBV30 AWRGELERGYT
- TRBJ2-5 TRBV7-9 ASSLVVEQETQY
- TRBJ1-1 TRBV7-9 ASSQNEGGTEAF
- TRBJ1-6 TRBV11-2 ASSLARTDSPLH
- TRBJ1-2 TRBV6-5 ASKQGRNGYT
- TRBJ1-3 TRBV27 ASSLTGVSGNTIY
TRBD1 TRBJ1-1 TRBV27 ASRRTGQNTEAF
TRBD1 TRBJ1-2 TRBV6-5 ASSSTQTGFYGYT
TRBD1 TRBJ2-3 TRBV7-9 ASSHSGQGHTDTQY
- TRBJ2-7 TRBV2 ASSDVGSYEQY
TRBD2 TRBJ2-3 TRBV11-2 ASSSRRTSGGADTQY
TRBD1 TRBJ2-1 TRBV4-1 ASSQPGQVDNEQF
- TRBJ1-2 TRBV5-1 ASSVQGGYYGYT
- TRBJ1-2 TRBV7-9 ATGNYGYT
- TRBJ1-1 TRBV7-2 ASSLNSGVGTEAF
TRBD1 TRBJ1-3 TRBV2 AIGTAGNTIY
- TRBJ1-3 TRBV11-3 ASSTGTGNTIY
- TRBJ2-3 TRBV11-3 ASSLGGYTDTQY
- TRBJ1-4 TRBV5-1 ASSLLPTGEKLF
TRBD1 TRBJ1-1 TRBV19 ASSAAATGVSEAF
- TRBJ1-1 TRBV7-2 ASSLVRVPNTEAF
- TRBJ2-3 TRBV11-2 ASSLPPGEDTQY
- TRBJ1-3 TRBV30 AWSGHGGAGNTIY
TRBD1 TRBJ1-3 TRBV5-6 ASSSWDRGNTIY
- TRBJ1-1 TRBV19 ASSRRKNTEAF
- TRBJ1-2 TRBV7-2 ASSSPGVKNYGYT
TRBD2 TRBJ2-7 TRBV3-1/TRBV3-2 ASTQGTNPTYEQY
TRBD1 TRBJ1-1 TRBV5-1 ASSDLQGVDTEAF
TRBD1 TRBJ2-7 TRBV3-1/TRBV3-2 ASSRQGGSEQY
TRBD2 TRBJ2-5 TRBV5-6 ASSLAGLGETQY
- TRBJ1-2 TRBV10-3 AISDADYGYT
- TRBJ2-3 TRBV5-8 ASSPGRVASTDTQY
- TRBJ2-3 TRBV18 ASSHRGSSGQFTDTQY
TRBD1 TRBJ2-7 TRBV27 ASSAGQGIHEQY
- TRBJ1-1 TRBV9 ASSVGDTEAF
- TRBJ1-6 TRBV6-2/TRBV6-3 ASSYPGTMNSPLH
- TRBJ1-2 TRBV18 ASSPDNVRGYT
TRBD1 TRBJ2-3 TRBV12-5 ASGLGTGLTDTQY
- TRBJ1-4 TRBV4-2 ASSQVSGAEKLF
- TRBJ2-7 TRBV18 ASSPPGFSYEQY
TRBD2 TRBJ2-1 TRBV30 AWRSTSGGRGEQF
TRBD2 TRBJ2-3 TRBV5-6 ASTLDGGGTDTQY
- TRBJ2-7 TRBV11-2 ASSSPNYEQY
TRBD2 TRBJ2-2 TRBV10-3 AISESKRGPGELF
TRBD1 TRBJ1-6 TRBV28 ASTWDRGMDSPLH
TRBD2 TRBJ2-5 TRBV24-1 ATSDFGSGGPRQETQY
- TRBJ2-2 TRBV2 ASNPGQHTGELF
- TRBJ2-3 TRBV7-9 ASSLPDGPTDTQY
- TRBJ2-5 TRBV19 ASSTWLSETQY
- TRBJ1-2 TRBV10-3 ATLNSANYGYT
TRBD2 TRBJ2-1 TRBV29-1 SVRTTSGKEYNEQF
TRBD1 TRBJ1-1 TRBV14 ASSQTGAEAF
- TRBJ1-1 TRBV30 AWTRGENTEAF
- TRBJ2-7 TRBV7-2 ASSPDNQAYEQY